This T cell receptor (beta chain) was observed in a study of T cell repertoires in cytomegalovirus infection. Study background: An indication of both CMV infection and matching HLA type came from public TCR beta signatures.

Study-wide results and caveats: In two of eight donors, the top clonotype was HLA-C-restricted CMV-specific. Public TCR beta family frequency separated CMV-and-HLA carriers, including in an independent cohort.

In TCRdb, the reads were re-called with MiXCR into one record per CDR3 protein. This table has under 150,000 distinct CDR3 sequences, over 25% appearing once. About this clonotype itself: Its antigen is undetermined.

The clonotype comes from a human donor in good health (CMV status not recorded). Some clones in this sample may be carry-over from other donors' samples. The source was CD8+ T cells from cultured PBMCs, collected from culture after CMV antigen stimulation.

In DNA form, the CDR3 reads TGCGCCAGCAGCCAAGGACCGGGATCCAACACTGAAGCTTTCTTT. Encoded protein: CASSQGPGSNTEAFF. The V gene is TRBV4-3, the J gene TRBJ1-1; D is unclear. Trimming took off 1 base at V and 2 bases at J, with 11 bases between the two ends. Germline V gene data show CDR1 as LGHNA and CDR2 as YSLEER. CDR3 length: 15 residues.